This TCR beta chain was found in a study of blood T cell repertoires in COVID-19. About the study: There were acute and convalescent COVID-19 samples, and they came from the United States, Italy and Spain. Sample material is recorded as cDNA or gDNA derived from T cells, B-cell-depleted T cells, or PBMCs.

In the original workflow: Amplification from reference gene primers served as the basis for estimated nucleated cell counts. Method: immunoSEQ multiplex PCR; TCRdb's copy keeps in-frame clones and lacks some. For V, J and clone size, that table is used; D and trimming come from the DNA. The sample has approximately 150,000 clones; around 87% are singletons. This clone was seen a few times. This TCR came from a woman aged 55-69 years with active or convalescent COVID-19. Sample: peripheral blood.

CDR3 loop: CAISGDPPNYGYTF. The DNA of the CDR3 is TGTGCCATCTCAGGGGACCCTCCTAACTATGGCTACACCTTC. The chain employs TRBV10-3 and TRBJ1-2; possibly TRBD1 for D (6 bases). The CDR3 consists of 14 residues. The V gene's germline CDR1 is ENHRY and CDR2 SYGVKD. V was clipped by 8 bases and J by 0 bases, with 13 bases between them.